This T cell receptor (beta chain) was obtained from a study of CXCR3-negative and CXCR3-positive naive CD8 T cells. Whole-study context: Roughly 130 million TRB reads in total, about 1.5 +/- 0.3 million per library.

Preparation of TRB cDNA libraries relied on 5' RACE carrying UMI labels. From the 5' RACE reads, TCRdb lists one entry per CDR3 protein and no DNA. The sample table includes over 100,000 distinct CDR3 sequences. Findings and limits, study-wide: Naive cells that were CXCR3-positive had more hydrophobic TRB CDR3s (compared with CXCR3-negative naive cells).

Turning to this clonotype: Its antigen is still unknown.

Germline CDR1 reads SGHRS; CDR2 reads YFSETQ. CDR3 length: 16 residues. V and J are TRBV5-1 and TRBJ2-7; TCRdb designates TRBD2, a call that cannot be tested without DNA. The sequenced sample consisted of naive CXCR3+ CD8+ T cells from blood. Subset described: CD45RO-CCR7+CD27+CD95- naive CD8+ T cells expressing CXCR3 (TNR3+). This clonotype was sampled from a human donor in good health. Some clones in this sample may be carry-over from other donors' samples. CDR3 amino acids: CASSLEAGPSLYEQYF.